This T cell receptor (beta chain) was found in a study of T cell responses to AZD1222 COVID-19 vaccine (dated by TCRdb to the early 2020s). A note on the overall study: TCR sequencing was performed for 230 to 250 trial participants, of whom about 200 were given two doses of AZD1222 and approximately 26 were given two doses of MenACWY control vaccine. Enrollment into the trials was organized by age into subgroups of 18-55, 56-69 and 70-plus years, and those subgroups contained approximately 150, 30 and 60 TCR-sequenced participants, respectively. Overall study outcomes, separate from this receptor: Only five or six AZD1222 recipients were SARS-CoV-2 seropositive at baseline, limiting conclusions about previously exposed vaccinees. Participants were mostly white British and included more females than males, and it was suggested by the authors that clonal diversity may have been underestimated. In the small 56-69-year group, the increase in depth fell short of significance, most likely because of low power. Reportedly, close to half of the unique spike-specific TCRs recognized epitopes lying outside the regions that are mutated in the B.1.351 and B.1.1.7 variants. No day 14 peak-response samples were available, so repertoires were characterized only after the peak T cell response. Vaccine-associated CD4 TCRs spanned the whole spike protein, with dominant responses in regions 160-218 and 743-854. A significant rise in spike-specific TCR breadth and depth was observed after two AZD1222 doses relative to day 0 and relative to MenACWY recipients.

From a lookup of the germline V gene (reference sequence), CDR1 and CDR2 are GTSNPN and SVGIG. From the cysteine through the phenylalanine, the CDR3 covers 11 amino acids. The only DNA kept is the CDR3, 33 bases in frame from the first base. The trim is 5 bases for V and 5 bases for J, with a gap of 9 bases between the germline ends. The CDR3 regions of human TCRbeta chains were analyzed by immunosequencing. The authors' analysis ran thus. Repertoire TCRs were matched against a reference library of SARS-CoV-2-specific TCRs generated with the MIRA antigen-specificity platform. Breadth was defined as the fraction of unique TCRs that were SARS-CoV-2-associated, and depth was defined as the fraction of total T cells that were SARS-CoV-2-associated. Using the MIRA data, each spike-specific TCR was assigned both to the spike region to which the TCR was reactive and to a CD4 or CD8 class. Log10-transformed breadth and depth values were compared by one-way ANOVA with Sidak's multiple comparisons tests. In TCRdb, the immuneACCESS table is reduced to in-frame sequences with V and J assigned. These tables do not hold every clone; where another copy was compared, an unresolved V gene accounts for under half, and the others remain unexplained. V, J and clone size are those of that table, while D and trimming were read from the DNA. The sample table lists 170,000 or so clones, 80% to 90% of them with a count of one. The top ten hold under 14% of the sample.

On this clone: The antigen this receptor binds is unknown. Nothing much larger sits one base from this clone, and base qualities are not available.

The time point label of this sample denotes: about 28 days (+/-7) after the second vaccine dose. AZD1222 recipients given second doses at about 4 weeks or at about 12 weeks were pooled, since spike-specific TCR depth and breadth were not found to differ between the two schedules. The vaccinee samples were drawn from two UK trials, COV001 and COV002, one of which was a single-blind randomized controlled phase 2/3 trial testing AZD1222 (ChAdOx1 nCoV-19) in healthy adults. For TCRbeta chain sequencing, PBMC samples from trial participants were taken at day 0 and at day 28 after the second dose. The receptor comes from an adult who received the AZD1222 COVID-19 vaccine. In this chain, TRBV30 is recombined with TRBJ1-2; no D segment can be confidently identified. Source: peripheral blood, taken 28 days after the second AZD1222 dose. The bases are TGTGCCTGGGGTTCGCCTTATGGCTACACCTTC. It is translated as CAWGSPYGYTF.